The 7 T cell receptor beta chains below all came from one sample that was sequenced in a study of blood T cells in healthy people across ages. PCR was performed a second time for roughly 6 to 12 cycles using a sample-barcoded 5' primer and a J-beta primer mix. MiXCR was run by TCRdb on the 5' RACE reads, yielding one entry per CDR3 protein. Of about 970,000 distinct CDR3 sequences in the sample, approximately 50% were seen once. The sequencing sample was made of blood. The receptors were gathered from a woman aged 55 to 70 in good health.

The chain links TRBV4-2 to TRBJ1-2; a possible D gene is TRBD1 (5 bases). Trimming removed 4 bases at V and 8 bases at J, with 23 bases between. CDR1 and CDR2 from the germline V gene are LGHNA and YNFKEQ. The CDR3 length is 16 residues. For the CDR3, the DNA is TGTGCCAGCAGCCCCGACAGAAACGCCTTCCTAACCGGCTACACCTTC. Translating gives CASSPDRNAFLTGYTF.

CDR3 protein: CATSKNSQETQYF. The CDR3, as DNA: TGTGCCACCAGCAAGAACAGCCAAGAGACCCAGTACTTC. The rearrangement links TRBV15 to TRBJ2-5; no definite D call. V was trimmed by 4 bases and J by 1 base, leaving 7 bases between them. The CDR3 spans 13 residues. The germline CDR1 and CDR2 sequences are LNHNV and YYDKDF (reference sequence).

A few counts support this clonotype. The V call is TRBV28, the J call TRBJ2-1; 8 bases match TRBD2. The CDR3 covers 15 residues. CDR1 is MDHEN and CDR2 is SYDVKM in the germline V gene. With V trimmed by 2 bases and J by 7 bases, 7 bases remained unmatched. The CDR3 region has the DNA TGTGCCAGCAGTTTACGGGGGGGCCAGGGGAATGAGCAGTTCTTC. This codes for CASSLRGGQGNEQFF.

A word on this clonotype: The junction and the germline gene differ at one end; a read error may be behind it. The rearrangement links TRBV2 to TRBJ1-1; no definite D call. From germline, CDR1 is SNHLY and CDR2 FYNNEI. CDR3 length: 13 residues. The CDR3 loop reads CATSRRENTEAFF. The CDR3 nucleotides are TGTGCCACCAGTCGCCGGGAAAACACTGAAGCTTTCTTT.

The J gene is TRBJ2-4, the V gene TRBV11-3, with TRBD1 matching over 7 bases. The J call may be in error: the DNA end matches TRBJ2-5 better. The length of the CDR3 is 13 residues. CDR1 SGHNT and CDR2 YENEEA come from the germline V gene. DNA for the CDR3: TGTGCCAGCAGCGTTTCCAGGGGGGAGACCCAGTACTTC. It encodes CASSVSRGETQYF.

The rearrangement links TRBV2 to TRBJ1-5; D remains ambiguous. Germline CDR1 and CDR2: SNHLY and FYNNEI. V lost 3 bases and J lost 6, with 6 bases in between. CDR3 length equals 12 residues. This CDR3 is CASSEAAQPQHF. The CDR3 bases are TGTGCCAGCAGTGAGGCTGCTCAGCCCCAGCATTTT.

The chain couples TRBV7-9 to TRBJ2-7, with TRBD2 matching 7 bases. This CDR3 has 14 residues. Germline V CDR1 and CDR2: SEHNR, FQNEAQ (reference sequence). V was clipped by 5 bases and J by 2 bases; unmatched bases: 6. CDR3 in DNA: TGTGCCAGCAGCACCTCGCGGGGGACCTACGAGCAGTACTTC. It yields the protein CASSTSRGTYEQYF.